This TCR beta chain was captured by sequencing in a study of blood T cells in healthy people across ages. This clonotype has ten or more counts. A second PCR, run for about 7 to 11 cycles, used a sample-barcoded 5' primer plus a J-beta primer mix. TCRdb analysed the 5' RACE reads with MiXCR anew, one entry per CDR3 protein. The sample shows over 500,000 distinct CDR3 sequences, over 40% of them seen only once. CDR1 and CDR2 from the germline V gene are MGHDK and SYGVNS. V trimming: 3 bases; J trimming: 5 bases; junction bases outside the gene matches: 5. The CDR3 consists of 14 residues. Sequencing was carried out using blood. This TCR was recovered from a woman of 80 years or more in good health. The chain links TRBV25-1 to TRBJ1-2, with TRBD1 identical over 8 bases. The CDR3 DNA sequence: TGTGCCAGCAGTGATGGGGACAGGTTATATGGCTACACCTTC. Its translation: CASSDGDRLYGYTF.